This record looks at one TCR beta chain sequence and its context. The record originates from a study of control samples from healthy donors and cancer patients. This CDR3 has 16 residues. Trimming left V 4 bases short and J 1 base short, with 13 bases between. CDR1 is SGHVS and CDR2 is FNYEAQ in the germline V gene. TCRdb keeps only in-frame clones here, not all; method: immunoSEQ multiplex PCR. The table records 35,000 to 50,000 clones, less than 90% of them present only once. The receptor was isolated from a man aged 60-69 years in good health. Sequencing was done on a sample of blood. This chain joins TRBV7-6 and TRBJ2-2; weak D call: TRBD2 (6 bases). The CDR3 loop reads CASSSYAGRNTGELFF. CDR3 DNA: TGTGCCAGCAGCTCCTATGCGGGACGGAACACCGGGGAGCTGTTTTTT.